The source of this TCR beta chain is a study of shared clonotypes between healthy human individuals. About the study: There were three CD4 naive, three CD4 memory, two CD8 naive and one CD8 memory plates per donor. Broader study findings: Memory subsets generally showed lower estimated richness than naive subsets.

The test was conducted at deep level. The data were produced by immunoSEQ multiplex PCR, yet TCRdb's version contains in-frame clones alone and is incomplete. The table records about 1.5 million clones, 98% of them present only once. Note on this clone: Antigen specificity is unknown. Other DNA sequences of this sample code for an identical CDR3.

Sequences were obtained from naive CD4+ T cells sorted from blood. As for subset: CD45RA+ positively selected. The TCR was taken from a man aged 25-45 years in good health.

As DNA, the CDR3 is TGCGCCAGCAGCTTAGGTGTTGGCACTGAAGCTTTCTTT. Translation: CASSLGVGTEAFF. This chain links TRBV5-1 with TRBJ1-1; no definite D call. In germline, CDR1 is SGHRS, CDR2 YFSETQ. Trimming pared 2 bases from V and 4 bases from J, leaving 9 bases between. The CDR3 is made up of 13 amino acids.